This T cell receptor beta chain appears in the sequencing data of a study of read filtering for tumor transcriptome and immune sequencing. This clonotype has at least ten counts. From about 400 ng of RNA, a library with molecular barcoded alpha/delta and beta/gamma adaptors was made. TCRdb ran MiXCR on the reads and lists one entry per CDR3 protein. The data show about 58,000 distinct CDR3 sequences, about 12% seen once. The origin of this receptor is a donor aged 40 or older with multiple myeloma. The sample consisted of a population of CD138-negative cells sorted from bone marrow.

CDR3 amino acids: CASSPSSGGAEETQYF. CDR3 sequence (DNA): TGTGCCAGCAGCCCGTCTAGCGGGGGGGCCGAGGAGACCCAGTACTTC. The chain couples TRBV3-1 to TRBJ2-5, with 12 bases identical to TRBD2. Germline V CDR1 and CDR2: LGHDT, YNNKEL (reference sequence). This CDR3 contains 16 residues. After removal of 4 bases from V and 5 bases from J, the junction contained 8 bases not matched to a gene.